These T cell receptor beta chains were read from a single sample in a study of blood T cell repertoires in COVID-19. TCRdb's table, derived via immunoSEQ multiplex PCR, lists solely in-frame clones and lacks some. The sample consists of 55,000 to 80,000 clones, about 83% of them appearing once. The source material was peripheral blood. All receptors come from a human donor in a cohort sampled during active COVID-19. Each CDR3 is given with its conserved first and last residue. D genes are given only for firm matches. Expanded clones get a size class; other rows say once, few or many, or leave the size out.

J | V | D | size | DNA | CDR3
TRBJ2-5 | TRBV2 | TRBD2 | - | TGTGCCAGCAGTGAAGGAAGGACTAGCGGGAGTGTGGGAGAGACCCAGTACTTC | CASSEGRTSGSVGETQYF
TRBJ2-3 | TRBV7-3 | - | - | TGTGCCAGCAGCTCGAGACTGAGCACAGATACGCAGTATTTT | CASSSRLSTDTQYF
TRBJ1-5 | TRBV5-6 | - | - | TGTGCCAGCAGCTTGTGGGGCATCGGACGCAATCAGCCCCAGCATTTT | CASSLWGIGRNQPQHF
TRBJ1-1 | TRBV12-3/TRBV12-4 | TRBD1 | - | TGTGCCAGCAGGGGTCAGGGGGGCCCTGAAGCTTTCTTT | CASRGQGGPEAFF
TRBJ2-2 | TRBV18 | TRBD1 | - | TGTGCCAGCTCCGGGACAGGGAACACCGGGGAGCTGTTTTTT | CASSGTGNTGELFF
TRBJ2-7 | TRBV7-2 | TRBD1 | - | TGTGCCAGCAGCTTAGTCGCCAGGGGGCCCTACGAGCAGTACTTC | CASSLVARGPYEQYF
TRBJ2-1 | TRBV7-9 | TRBD2 | - | TGTGCCAGCAGCGCCAACCCTAGGGCGGGAGGGCCTAGAAATGAGCAGTTCTTC | CASSANPRAGGPRNEQFF
TRBJ2-7 | TRBV15 | TRBD2 | - | TGTGCCACCAGCAGAGATTTGGCGGGAGGGCCGGCCGAGCAGTACTTC | CATSRDLAGGPAEQYF
TRBJ2-7 | TRBV3-1/TRBV3-2 | - | - | TGTGCCAGCAGCCAAACCGGACAGCGGAGTTTC | CASSQTGQRSF
TRBJ2-7 | TRBV11-2 | TRBD1 | - | TGTGCCAGCAGCTTAGCACAGGGGAACTCCTACGAGCAGTACTTC | CASSLAQGNSYEQYF
TRBJ2-7 | TRBV6-5 | - | - | TGTGCCAGCTCGTTGACTCCCAGTTCCTACGAGCAGTACTTC | CASSLTPSSYEQYF
TRBJ2-5 | TRBV5-1 | - | - | TGCGCCAGCAGCTTGGCCCCGGCCACCGGGGAGACCCAGTACTTC | CASSLAPATGETQYF
TRBJ2-3 | TRBV4-1 | TRBD2 | - | TGCGCCAGCAGCCAACGGACTAGCGGGAGTAGGACAGATACGCAGTATTTT | CASSQRTSGSRTDTQYF
TRBJ1-4 | TRBV19 | - | - | TGTGCCAGTAGTATTAGAAGGGGGACGAATGAAAAACTGTTTTTT | CASSIRRGTNEKLFF
TRBJ1-6 | TRBV14 | - | - | TGTGCCAGCAGCCATCGGACAGCCCTGGGAGCCCTCCACTTT | CASSHRTALGALHF
TRBJ2-7 | TRBV5-1 | - | few | TGCGCCAGCAGCTTGCGTTCGGACAGCACCTACGAGCAGTACTTC | CASSLRSDSTYEQYF
TRBJ1-1 | TRBV7-2 | TRBD1 | once | TGTGCCAGCAGCTTAATCCAGGGGGCAAACACTGAAGCTTTCTTT | CASSLIQGANTEAFF
TRBJ2-1 | TRBV4-2 | TRBD2 | once | TGTGCCAGCAGCCAGGTCAGCGGGAGGGCCGGGAATGAGCAGTTCTTC | CASSQVSGRAGNEQFF
TRBJ2-1 | TRBV5-1 | - | - | TGCGCCAGCAGCCAACAGGGTAGCTCCTACAATGAGCAGTTCTTC | CASSQQGSSYNEQFF